This TCR delta chain was recovered during a study of γδ T cells in repeated Plasmodium falciparum infection. Study-wide background: Malian repertoires were sampled cross-sectionally without transmission and longitudinally through febrile malaria.

Of note for this clone: This DNA's translation differs at residue 13 from TCRdb's protein, which comes from a much larger clone; a read error is likely, and the protein shown is translated from the DNA.

TCRdb reanalyzed the multiplex PCR reads using CATT. Counted here are roughly 48,000 delta-chain clones, 1.6% occurring once; the ten biggest clones make up over 7.5%. The clonotype was recovered from a pool of human donors (malaria-infected and uninfected, not separated). Specimen: gamma-delta T cells from blood.

CDR3 region: CALGGRGSFWGIRYTDKLIF. CDR3 DNA: TGTGCTCTTGGGGGGAGGGGTTCTTTCTGGGGGATTCGTTACACCGATAAACTCATCTTT. The chain is built from TRDV1 and TRDJ1; 9 bases are a match to TRDD3. The V and J ends lost 4 bases and 0 bases, in that order; junction bases with no gene match: 18. The CDR3 is 20 residues long. CDR1 and CDR2 (germline): TSWWSYY, QGS.